This T cell receptor (beta chain) was sequenced in a study of spatial heterogeneity in lung cancer (dated by TCRdb to the late 2010s). Describing the broader study: Donors were around 69 patients with early-stage, untreated non-small cell lung cancer from the lung TRACERx cohort. At surgery, both alpha and beta chains were TCR-sequenced in about 200 tumor regions, approximately 64 matched nontumor lung samples and some 56 PBMC samples. TCR repertoire features were related to nonsynonymous mutation counts determined by whole-exome sequencing of tumor tissue. The study quantitatively compared TCR alpha and beta repertoires across multiple tumor regions, matched nontumor lung and blood in non-small cell lung cancer. Follow-up PBMC samples were sequenced whenever the samples were available, and the median time to follow-up was roughly 2 years after resection. More beta-chain than alpha-chain transcripts were consistently detected, likely reflecting higher beta-chain transcript abundance. In the raw uncorrected reads, each unique combination of TCR and UMI appeared more than ten times on average. What the study reported, not specific to this receptor: Ubiquitous expanded tumor TCRs were found in blood more often at tumor resection than at routine follow-up. Only 14 to 15 patients were included in the comparisons of baseline and follow-up blood repertoires. Confirming at a functional level the hypothesis that regional TCRs recognize regional mutations was considered to require additional single-cell paired TCR alpha and beta sequencing.

This sample's time point label indicates: blood at routine non-recurrence follow-up after resection. Whole RNA extracted from tumor and nontumor lung tissue, or from cryopreserved PBMC samples, was used for TCR sequencing without cell sorting. Patients were selected for TCR sequencing only if sufficient RNA was available from at least two tumor regions. There are 14 amino acids in the CDR3, from cysteine to phenylalanine inclusive. The CDR3 DNA has 42 bases and is translated from base 1. Ends trimmed: V by 8 bases, J by 6 bases; bases unmatched to a gene: 6. Libraries were built with 5' RACE. The run used a NextSeq 500. To allow correction of PCR and sequencing errors, the TCR library protocol tagged every TCR cDNA molecule with a unique molecular identifier. On the authors' methods: TCR identification, UMI-based error correction and CDR3 extraction were all carried out with Decombinator tools. Expanded TCRs were defined as those above a frequency of 2 per 1,000, corresponding to the top 1% of the tumor frequency distribution. Renyi diversity was computed with the R vegan package after each repertoire had been subsampled 100 times to 5,000 TCRs. CDR3 similarity networks were constructed using string-kernel similarity of amino acid triplets, with links drawn between CDR3s whose pairwise similarity was above 0.82. The public reads were run again by TCRdb, first through fastp at Q25 and then through MiXCR, and only productive beta chains were kept. CDR3 protein duplicates are merged, each entry listing the most common genes and DNA. Clone size and V and J calls follow TCRdb, not the original study. The sample table contains more than 95,000 distinct CDR3 sequences; only one count was recorded for 10% to 15% of them. The ten largest clones represent 16% of the sample.

A word on this clonotype: Its specific antigen is unknown. Within one base of it there is no much larger clone, and no base qualities were kept.

The sequences come from PBMCs, collected at follow-up. The chain was built from TRBV12-3 or TRBV12-4 and TRBJ2-3; 12 bases in between match TRBD2. This clonotype was obtained from a male donor with early-stage non-small cell lung cancer. Here is the DNA: TGTGCCAGCCCAGGACTAGCGGGGTGTGATACGCAGTATTTT. It specifies CASPGLAGCDTQYF.